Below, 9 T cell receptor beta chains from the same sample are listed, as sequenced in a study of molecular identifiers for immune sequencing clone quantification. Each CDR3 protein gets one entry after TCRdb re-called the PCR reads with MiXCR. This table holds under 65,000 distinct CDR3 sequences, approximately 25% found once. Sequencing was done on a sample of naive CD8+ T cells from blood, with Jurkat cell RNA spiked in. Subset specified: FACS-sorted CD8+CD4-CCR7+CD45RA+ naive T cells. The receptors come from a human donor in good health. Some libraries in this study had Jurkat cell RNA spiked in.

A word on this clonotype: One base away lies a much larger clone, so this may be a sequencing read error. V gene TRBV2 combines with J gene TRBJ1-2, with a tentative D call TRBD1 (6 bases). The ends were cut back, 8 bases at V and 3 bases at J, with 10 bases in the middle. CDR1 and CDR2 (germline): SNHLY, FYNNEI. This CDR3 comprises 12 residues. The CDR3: CASATGDYGYTF. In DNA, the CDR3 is TGTGCCAGCGCGACAGGAGACTATGGCTACACCTTC. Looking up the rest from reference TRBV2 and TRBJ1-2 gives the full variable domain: EPEVTQTPSHQVTQMGQEVILRCVPISNHLYFYWYRQILGQKVEFLVSFYNNEISEKSEIFDDQFSVERPDGSNFTLKIRSTKLEDSAMYFCASATGDYGYTFGSGTRLTVV.

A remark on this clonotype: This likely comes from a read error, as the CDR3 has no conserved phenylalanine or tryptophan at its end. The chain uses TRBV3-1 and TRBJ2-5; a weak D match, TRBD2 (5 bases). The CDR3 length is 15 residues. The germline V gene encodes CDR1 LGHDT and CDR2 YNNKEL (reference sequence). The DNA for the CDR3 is TGTGCCCGCAGCCCGTCCGACGGGAACCAAGAGACCCAGTACTCC. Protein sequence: CARSPSDGNQETQYS.

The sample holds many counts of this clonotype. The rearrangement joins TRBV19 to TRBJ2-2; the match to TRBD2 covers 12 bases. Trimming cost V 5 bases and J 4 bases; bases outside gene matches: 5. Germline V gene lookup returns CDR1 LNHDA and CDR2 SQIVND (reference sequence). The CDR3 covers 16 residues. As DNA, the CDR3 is TGTGCCAGTAGTGTCTCTAGCGGGAGGGCCACCGGGGAGCTGTTTTTT. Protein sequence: CASSVSSGRATGELFF.

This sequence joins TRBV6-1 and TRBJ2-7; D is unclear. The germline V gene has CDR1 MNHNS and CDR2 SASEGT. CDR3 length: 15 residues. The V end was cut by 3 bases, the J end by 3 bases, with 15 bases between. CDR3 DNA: TGTGCCAGCAGTGATTGGTTGTGCCTGGGCTACGAGCAGTACTTC. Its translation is CASSDWLCLGYEQYF.

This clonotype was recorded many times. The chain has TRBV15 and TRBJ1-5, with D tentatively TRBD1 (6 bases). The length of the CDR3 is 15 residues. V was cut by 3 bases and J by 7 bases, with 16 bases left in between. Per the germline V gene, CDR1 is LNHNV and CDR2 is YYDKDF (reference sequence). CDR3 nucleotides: TGTGCCACCAGCAGGGACAGAGGATCGCGACAGCCCCAGCATTTT. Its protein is CATSRDRGSRQPQHF.

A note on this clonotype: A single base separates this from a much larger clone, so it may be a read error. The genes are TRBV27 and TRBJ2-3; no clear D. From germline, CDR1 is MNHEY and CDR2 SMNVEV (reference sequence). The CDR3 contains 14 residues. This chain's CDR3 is CASSFGPSTNTQYF. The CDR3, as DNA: TGTGCCAGCAGTTTCGGCCCAAGCACAAATACGCAGTATTTT.

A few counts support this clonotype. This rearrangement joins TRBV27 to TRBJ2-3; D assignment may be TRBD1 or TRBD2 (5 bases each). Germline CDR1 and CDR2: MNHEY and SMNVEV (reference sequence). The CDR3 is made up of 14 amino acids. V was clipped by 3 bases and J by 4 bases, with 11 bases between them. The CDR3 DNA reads TGTGCCAGCAGTTTTGAGGGACGGGCAGATACGCAGTATTTT. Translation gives CASSFEGRADTQYF.

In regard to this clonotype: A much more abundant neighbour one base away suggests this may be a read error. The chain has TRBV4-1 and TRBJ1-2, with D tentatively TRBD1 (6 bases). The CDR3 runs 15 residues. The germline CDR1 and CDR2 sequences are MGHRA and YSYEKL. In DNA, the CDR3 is TGCGCCAGCAGCCAAGGGCAGGGGAAAGGCTATGGCTGCACCTTC. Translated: CASSQGQGKGYGCTF.

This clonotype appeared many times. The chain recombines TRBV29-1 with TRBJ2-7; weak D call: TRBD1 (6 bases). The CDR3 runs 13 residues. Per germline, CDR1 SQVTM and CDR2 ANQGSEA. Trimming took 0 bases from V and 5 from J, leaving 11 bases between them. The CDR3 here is CSVEDRPGDEQYF. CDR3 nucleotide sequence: TGCAGCGTTGAAGATCGGCCAGGGGACGAGCAGTACTTC.